This T cell receptor beta chain was obtained from a study of cytomegalovirus exposure and HLA in healthy donors. Primers for the PCR totalled 60 Vbeta and 13 Jbeta. Sequencing was performed with immunoSEQ multiplex PCR; in TCRdb, only in-frame clones are kept and a portion is missing. This sample has some 76,000 clones, with approximately 90% found just once. Healthy bone marrow donors formed the donor group. Overall study results and limits: A later analysis found TCR association rates differed by HLA locus, highest for DRB1 and lowest for HLA-C. There was a cluster of highly shared sequence variants that was likely a sequencing artifact. Immune exposure was documented only through CMV serostatus.

Comment on this clone: Antigen specificity is unknown.

The CDR3 contains 15 residues. Germline V gene sequence: CDR1 MNHEY, CDR2 SVGAGI. After removal of 0 bases from V and 6 bases from J, the junction contained 5 bases not matched to a gene. The specimen sequenced was PBMCs. The clonotype originates from a woman younger than 45 in good health and CMV-seronegative. The J gene is TRBJ1-5, the V gene TRBV6-5, with 7 positions matching TRBD1. For the CDR3, the DNA is TGTGCCAGCAGTTACTCGAAGGGGGCCAGTCAGCCCCAGCATTTT. The encoded protein is CASSYSKGASQPQHF.